The next 29 T cell receptor beta chains were all read from a single sample in a study of technical replicates of blood from several donors. Sequenced by immunoSEQ multiplex PCR; TCRdb stores in-frame clones only, minus some. Altogether 55,000 to 75,000 clones are present, about 94% being singletons, with the ten largest covering under 0.5%. The sample comprised T cells isolated from PBMCs. The receptors derive from a human donor in good health.

V usage is TRBV15 and J usage is TRBJ1-1; the D is unclear. The CDR3 is 15 amino acids. CDR1 and CDR2 from the germline V gene are LNHNV and YYDKDF (reference sequence). Trimming removed 0 bases at V and 4 bases at J, with 12 bases between. CDR3 region: CATSRDHSVTTEAFF. CDR3 bases: TGTGCCACCAGCAGAGATCATTCGGTCACCACTGAAGCTTTCTTT.

The V and J genes are TRBV5-1 and TRBJ2-7, with D possibly matching TRBD1 (5 bases). Germline V gene sequence: CDR1 SGHRS, CDR2 YFSETQ. V lost 0 bases, J lost 5 bases, and 12 bases lay in between. The CDR3 loop spans 14 amino acids. The CDR3 loop is CASSLEAGYDEQYF. As DNA, the CDR3 is TGCGCCAGCAGCTTGGAGGCAGGGTACGACGAGCAGTACTTC. Looking up the rest from reference TRBV5-1 and TRBJ2-7 gives the full variable domain: KAGVTQTPRYLIKTRGQQVTLSCSPISGHRSVSWYQQTPGQGLQFLFEYFSETQRNKGNFPGRFSGRQFSNSRSEMNVSTLELGDSALYLCASSLEAGYDEQYFGPGTRLTVT.

The J gene is TRBJ2-7, the V gene TRBV6-6; TRBD1 matches 10 bases. The CDR3 length is 13 residues. The V gene end was trimmed by 5 bases and the J gene end by 3 bases; junction bases not matched to a gene: 1. The germline V gene encodes CDR1 MNHNY and CDR2 SVGAGI (reference sequence). The CDR3 sequence is CASSRDRGYEQYF. In DNA, the CDR3 is TGTGCCAGCAGTCGGGACAGGGGCTACGAGCAGTACTTC.

The genes are TRBV30 and TRBJ2-3; TRBD2 might be the D (5 bases). V was pared by 0 bases and J by 2 bases, with 12 bases between. Germline lookup yields CDR1 GTSNPN and CDR2 SVGIG (reference sequence). The CDR3 is 15 amino acids. The CDR3 DNA follows: TGTGCCTGGAGTGTCGTGTCGGGATCCACAGATACGCAGTATTTT. Translated: CAWSVVSGSTDTQYF.

This chain joins TRBV5-6 and TRBJ1-4, with 9 bases matching TRBD1. The CDR3 covers 16 residues. J was trimmed by 5 bases and V by 2 bases; bases with no gene match: 7. Germline assignment: CDR1 SGHDT and CDR2 YYEEEE. CDR3 sequence: CASSFSGQGMNEKLFF. The CDR3 coding sequence is TGTGCCAGCAGCTTCTCGGGACAGGGCATGAATGAAAAACTGTTTTTT.

This clone was recorded only once. The chain has TRBV9 and TRBJ2-7; TRBD1 might be the D (7 bases). V lost 5 bases to trimming and J lost 3 bases, with 15 bases between them. This CDR3 region has 14 residues. CDR1 and CDR2 from the germline V gene are SGDLS and YYNGEE. The CDR3 loop is CASSPAGQIYEQYF. The DNA of the CDR3 is TGTGCCAGCAGTCCCGCGGGACAGATCTACGAGCAGTACTTC.

The chain joins TRBV9 to TRBJ1-5, with D possibly matching TRBD1 (5 bases). V lost 4 bases to trimming and J lost 5 bases, with 13 bases between them. The CDR3 is 14 amino acids. The germline V gene encodes CDR1 SGDLS and CDR2 YYNGEE. CDR3 residues: CASSQEEGYQPQHF. The CDR3 region has the DNA TGTGCCAGCAGCCAAGAGGAGGGGTATCAGCCCCAGCATTTT.

V usage is TRBV7-9 and J usage is TRBJ2-1; 11 bases line up with TRBD2. Germline V CDR1 and CDR2: SEHNR, FQNEAQ (reference sequence). This CDR3 region has 14 residues. With V trimmed by 7 bases and J by 6 bases, 5 bases remained unmatched. CDR3 sequence (DNA): TGTGCCAGCATTGTAGCGGGAGGGCCCAATGAGCAGTTCTTC. This translates into CASIVAGGPNEQFF.

The chain joins TRBV9 to TRBJ2-7; 9 bases agree with TRBD1. This CDR3 is built from 18 residues. Trimming took 4 bases from V and 2 from J; bases not matched to a gene: 16. CDR1 and CDR2 (germline): SGDLS, YYNGEE. As DNA, the CDR3 is TGTGCCAGCAGCATTCACCCCGGGACAGGGCCTAAGACCTACGAGCAGTACTTC. It encodes CASSIHPGTGPKTYEQYF. The whole variable domain, filled in from reference TRBV9 and TRBJ2-7, reads DSGVTQTPKHLITATGQRVTLRCSPRSGDLSVYWYQQSLDQGLQFLIQYYNGEERAKGNILERFSAQQFPDLHSELNLSSLELGDSALYFCASSIHPGTGPKTYEQYFGPGTRLTVT.

This clone is a singleton in its sample. This chain uses TRBV6-6 with TRBJ1-4; D not resolved. CDR1 MNHNY and CDR2 SVGAGI come from the germline V gene (reference sequence). V was cut by 2 bases and J by 8 bases, with 18 bases left in between. The CDR3 contains 16 residues. The CDR3 region is CASSYQGLGSYEKLFF. The CDR3 DNA reads TGTGCCAGCAGTTACCAAGGACTCGGCAGTTACGAAAAACTGTTTTTT.

The rearrangement uses TRBV27 and TRBJ1-3; D possibly corresponds to TRBD1 (5 bases). The CDR3 is 14 amino acids. V was clipped by 5 bases and J by 5 bases, with 13 bases between them. Germline loops: CDR1 MNHEY, CDR2 SMNVEV (reference sequence). The chain's CDR3 is CASSPPDSRNTIYF. The DNA of the CDR3 is TGTGCCAGCAGTCCCCCCGACAGTAGAAACACCATATATTTT.

The chain has TRBV7-9 and TRBJ2-1; possibly TRBD2 for D (5 bases). This CDR3 region has 14 residues. Deletions cut 4 bases from V and 8 bases from J, with 15 bases between. Germline CDR1 is SEHNR and CDR2 is FQNEAQ (reference sequence). The CDR3 DNA reads TGTGCCAGCAGCTCCGTCACTAGGGCAGATGAGCAGTTCTTC. Translation: CASSSVTRADEQFF.

J is TRBJ2-2 and V is TRBV9; 7 positions agree with TRBD2. Germline CDR1 and CDR2: SGDLS and YYNGEE. The V and J ends lost 2 bases and 4 bases, in that order; junction bases with no gene match: 8. The CDR3 extends over 16 amino acids. In DNA form, the CDR3 reads TGTGCCAGCAGCGTTGGGGCTAGCGGTCTCACCGGGGAGCTGTTTTTT. It encodes CASSVGASGLTGELFF.

The V and J genes are TRBV29-1 and TRBJ2-5, with TRBD2 matching over 8 bases. The CDR3 totals 12 residues. Germline V gene lookup returns CDR1 SQVTM and CDR2 ANQGSEA. J lost 5 bases, V lost 6 bases, and 5 bases had no gene match. In DNA form, the CDR3 reads TGCAGCGTGGGACTAGTTGGGGAGACCCAGTACTTC. It yields the protein CSVGLVGETQYF.

This clone showed up just once. This chain joins TRBV19 and TRBJ1-5, with TRBD1 matching over 10 bases. CDR3 size: 14 residues. J was trimmed by 6 bases and V by 5 bases; bases with no gene match: 4. CDR1 LNHDA and CDR2 SQIVND come from the germline V gene (reference sequence). The CDR3 DNA follows: TGTGCCAGTAGTCCCGGGACAGGGGTTCAGCCCCAGCATTTT. Translation: CASSPGTGVQPQHF. The whole variable domain, remainder taken from reference TRBV19 and TRBJ1-5, is DGGITQSPKYLFRKEGQNVTLSCEQNLNHDAMYWYRQDPGQGLRLIYYSQIVNDFQKGDIAEGYSVSREKKESFPLTVTSAQKNPTAFYLCASSPGTGVQPQHFGDGTRLSIL.

The chain links TRBV5-6 to TRBJ2-7; D uncertain. Germline CDR1 SGHDT, CDR2 YYEEEE. With 4 bases removed from V and 3 bases from J, the gap between germline ends came to 8 bases. The CDR3 covers 12 residues. The CDR3 here is CASSRDFYEQYF. CDR3 coding DNA: TGTGCCAGCAGCCGTGACTTCTACGAGCAGTACTTC.

The gene calls are TRBV5-6 and TRBJ2-7, with 7 bases lining up with TRBD2. The CDR3 has 14 residues. The V gene's germline CDR1 is SGHDT and CDR2 YYEEEE. V shed 4 bases, J shed 3 bases, and the junction held 7 bases outside the gene matches. CDR3 DNA: TGTGCCAGCAGCGGGACTAACTTATTCTACGAGCAGTACTTC. Its translation is CASSGTNLFYEQYF.

This clone was seen just once. A read error may produce the germline difference seen at one junction end. The rearrangement links TRBV7-9 to TRBJ2-7, with D unclear. Germline V lookup: CDR1 SEHNR, CDR2 FQNEAQ (reference sequence). The CDR3 contains 15 residues. CDR3 loop: CASSLGSQPSFEQYF. The CDR3 region has the DNA TGTGCCAGCAGCTTAGGGAGCCAGCCCTCCTTCGAGCAGTACTTC.

This chain connects TRBV11-3 to TRBJ2-1, with TRBD2 matching over 10 bases. CDR3 length equals 15 residues. The V and J ends lost 6 bases and 5 bases, in that order; junction bases with no gene match: 7. Germline values: CDR1 SGHNT, CDR2 YENEEA. The CDR3 coding sequence is TGTGCCAGCAGACCTAGCGGGAGAAACCACAATGAGCAGTTCTTC. This gives the protein CASRPSGRNHNEQFF.

The rearrangement uses TRBV18 and TRBJ2-1, with 8 bases fitting TRBD2. The CDR3 runs 15 residues. Germline assignment: CDR1 KGHSH and CDR2 LQKENI. The V and J ends lost 4 bases and 9 bases, in that order; junction bases with no gene match: 11. This CDR3 is CASSHPGTREAEQFF. DNA for the CDR3: TGTGCCAGCTCACACCCCGGGACTAGAGAGGCTGAGCAGTTCTTC.

The V and J genes are TRBV25-1 and TRBJ1-1, with TRBD1 matching over 7 bases. With V trimmed by 7 bases and J by 8 bases, 13 bases remained unmatched. The CDR3 spans 14 residues. Per the germline V gene, CDR1 is MGHDK and CDR2 is SYGVNS. CDR3 sequence: CASTEVEGGGEAFF. The CDR3 DNA follows: TGTGCCAGCACGGAAGTTGAAGGGGGCGGAGAAGCTTTCTTT. The entire variable domain, with the rest obtained from reference TRBV25-1 and TRBJ1-1, is as follows: EADIYQTPRYLVIGTGKKITLECSQTMGHDKMYWYQQDPGMELHLIHYSYGVNSTEKGDLSSESTVSRIRTEHFPLTLESARPSHTSQYLCASTEVEGGGEAFFGQGTRLTVV.

The chain combines TRBV5-5 with TRBJ2-7; weak D call: TRBD2 (6 bases). V was trimmed by 3 bases and J by 7 bases, leaving 14 bases between them. The germline CDR1 and CDR2 sequences are SGHKS and YYEKEE (reference sequence). The CDR3 consists of 13 residues. CDR3 loop: CASSYGLSREQYF. The DNA of the CDR3 is TGTGCCAGCAGCTATGGACTATCCAGAGAGCAGTACTTC.

The chain links TRBV13 to TRBJ1-1, with D unresolved. The CDR3 has 14 residues. V lost 2 bases and J lost 5, with 12 bases in between. Germline CDR1 PRHDT, CDR2 FYEKMQ (reference sequence). CDR3 protein: CASSLMGRNTEAFF. The CDR3 DNA reads TGTGCCAGCAGCTTAATGGGCAGGAATACTGAAGCTTTCTTT.

The chain employs TRBV15 and TRBJ2-7; TRBD1 aligns across 7 bases. The germline CDR1 and CDR2 sequences are LNHNV and YYDKDF (reference sequence). Trimming took 5 bases from V and 0 from J; bases not matched to a gene: 4. The CDR3 is made up of 14 amino acids. In DNA form, the CDR3 reads TGTGCCACCAGCGCAGGGGGAATCTCCTACGAGCAGTACTTC. It translates to CATSAGGISYEQYF.

The V call is TRBV6-5, the J call TRBJ2-3; 7 bases are shared with TRBD2. The germline V gene encodes CDR1 MNHEY and CDR2 SVGAGI. The CDR3 is 14 amino acids. V shed 7 bases and J 2 bases; nucleotides not matched to a gene: 6. In DNA form, the CDR3 reads TGTGCCAGCATGGAGGGGAGGGTCACAGATACGCAGTATTTT. Protein sequence: CASMEGRVTDTQYF.

The V gene is TRBV20-1, the J gene TRBJ2-3; no clear D. V lost 6 bases to trimming and J lost 2 bases, with 6 bases between them. From germline, CDR1 is DFQATT and CDR2 SNEGSKA (reference sequence). This CDR3 comprises 11 residues. CDR3 DNA: TGCAGTGCCCGTATCACAGATACGCAGTATTTT. Translated, it gives CSARITDTQYF.

This sequence joins TRBV6-5 and TRBJ2-1, with TRBD2 identical over 14 bases. CDR3 size: 15 residues. The V gene's germline CDR1 is MNHEY and CDR2 SVGAGI. The V segment lost 6 bases and the J segment 8 bases; nucleotides outside the gene matches: 6. CDR3 DNA sequence: TGTGCCAGCAGCCGGGGACTAGCGGGAGTCTATGAGCAGTTCTTC. Protein sequence: CASSRGLAGVYEQFF.

The rearrangement joins TRBV2 to TRBJ1-4, with 8 nucleotides matching TRBD1. The CDR3 is 16 amino acids. Germline values: CDR1 SNHLY, CDR2 FYNNEI. V was clipped by 6 bases and J by 7 bases; unmatched bases: 13. Written as DNA, the CDR3 is TGTGCCAGCAGGGTAGACAGGGGAGGACAGGCTGAAAAACTGTTTTTT. Amino acid sequence: CASRVDRGGQAEKLFF.

CDR3 residues: CASTRDRGVFNEKLFF. Here the CDR3 DNA reads TGTGCCAGCACACGGGACAGGGGGGTTTTTAATGAAAAACTGTTTTTT. The chain recombines TRBV28 with TRBJ1-4; 11 nucleotides match TRBD1. V was clipped by 7 bases and J by 4 bases; unmatched bases: 8. Germline CDR1 and CDR2: MDHEN and SYDVKM. The CDR3 consists of 16 residues.